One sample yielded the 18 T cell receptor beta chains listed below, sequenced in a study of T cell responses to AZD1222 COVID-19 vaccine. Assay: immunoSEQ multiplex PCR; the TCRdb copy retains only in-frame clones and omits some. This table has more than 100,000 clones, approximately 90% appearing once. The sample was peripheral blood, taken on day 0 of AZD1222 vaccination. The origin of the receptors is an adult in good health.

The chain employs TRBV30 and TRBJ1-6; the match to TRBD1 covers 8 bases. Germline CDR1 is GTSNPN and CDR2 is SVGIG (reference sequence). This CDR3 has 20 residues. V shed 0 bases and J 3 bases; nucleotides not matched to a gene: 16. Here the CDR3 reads CAWSVHRSPGQANYNSPLHF. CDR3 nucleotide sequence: TGTGCCTGGAGTGTACACCGTAGCCCGGGACAGGCTAACTATAATTCACCCCTCCACTTT.

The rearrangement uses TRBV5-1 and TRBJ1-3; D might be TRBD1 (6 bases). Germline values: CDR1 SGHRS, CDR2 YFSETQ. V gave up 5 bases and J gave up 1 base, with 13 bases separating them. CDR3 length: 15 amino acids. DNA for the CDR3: TGCGCCAGCAGGAGCTCGGGGGCTTCTGGAAACACCATATATTTT. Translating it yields CASRSSGASGNTIYF.

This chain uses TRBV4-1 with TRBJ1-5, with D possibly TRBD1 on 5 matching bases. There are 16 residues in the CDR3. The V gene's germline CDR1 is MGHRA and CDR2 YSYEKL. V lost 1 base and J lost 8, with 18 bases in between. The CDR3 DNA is TGCGCCAGCAGCCAAGGGGCGGGGCCCACCGGGGAGCCCCAGCATTTT. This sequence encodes CASSQGAGPTGEPQHF.

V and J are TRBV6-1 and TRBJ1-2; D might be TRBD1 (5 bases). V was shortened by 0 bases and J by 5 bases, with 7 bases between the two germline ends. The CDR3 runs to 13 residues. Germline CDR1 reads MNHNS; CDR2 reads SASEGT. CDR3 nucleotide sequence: TGTGCCAGCAGTGAAGCTCGACAGTATGGCTACACCTTC. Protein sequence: CASSEARQYGYTF.

The CDR3 sequence: CASSDGGSGDTQYF. CDR3 sequence (DNA): TGCGCCAGCAGTGACGGCGGGAGTGGAGATACGCAGTATTTT. The chain links TRBV10-1 to TRBJ2-3; 7 nucleotides agree with TRBD2. This CDR3 comprises 14 residues. Germline-derived CDR1 and CDR2 are WNHNN and SYGVQD (reference sequence). V lost 3 bases, J lost 5 bases, and 5 bases stayed unmatched.

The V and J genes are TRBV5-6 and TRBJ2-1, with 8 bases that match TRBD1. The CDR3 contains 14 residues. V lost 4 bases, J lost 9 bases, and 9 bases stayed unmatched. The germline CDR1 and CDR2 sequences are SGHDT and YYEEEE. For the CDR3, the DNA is TGTGCCAGCAGCAACGGACAGGGTGGCGGTGAGCAGTTCTTC. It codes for CASSNGQGGGEQFF.

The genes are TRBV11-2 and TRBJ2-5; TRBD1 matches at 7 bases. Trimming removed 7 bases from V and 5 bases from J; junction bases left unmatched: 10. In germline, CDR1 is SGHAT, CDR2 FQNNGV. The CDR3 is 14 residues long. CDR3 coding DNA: TGTGCCAGCACTGGAAGGGGGCGCCTGGAGACCCAGTACTTC. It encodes CASTGRGRLETQYF.

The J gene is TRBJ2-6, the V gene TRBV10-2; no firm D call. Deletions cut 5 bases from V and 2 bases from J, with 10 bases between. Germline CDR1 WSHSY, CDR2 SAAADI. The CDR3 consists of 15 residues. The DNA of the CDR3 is TGCGCCAGCAGTACTACAGCTACTGGGGCCAACGTCCTGACTTTC. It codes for CASSTTATGANVLTF.

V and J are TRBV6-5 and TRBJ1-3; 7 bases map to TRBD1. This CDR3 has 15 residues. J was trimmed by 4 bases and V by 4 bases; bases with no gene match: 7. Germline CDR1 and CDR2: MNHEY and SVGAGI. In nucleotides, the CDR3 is TGTGCCAGCAGTTTCAGAGACAGGGCCGGAAACACCATATATTTT. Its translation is CASSFRDRAGNTIYF.

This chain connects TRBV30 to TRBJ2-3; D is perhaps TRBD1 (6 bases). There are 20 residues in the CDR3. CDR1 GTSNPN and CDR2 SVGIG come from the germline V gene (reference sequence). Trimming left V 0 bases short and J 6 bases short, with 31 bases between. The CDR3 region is CAWSVELSLGAVSDVDTQYF. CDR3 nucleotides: TGTGCCTGGAGTGTAGAATTATCTCTGGGGGCCGTGAGTGATGTGGATACGCAGTATTTT. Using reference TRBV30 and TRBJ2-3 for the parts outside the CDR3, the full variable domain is SQTIHQWPATLVQPVGSPLSLECTVEGTSNPNLYWYRQAAGRGLQLLFYSVGIGQISSEVPQNLSASRPQDRQFILSSKKLLLSDSGFYLCAWSVELSLGAVSDVDTQYFGPGTRLTVL.

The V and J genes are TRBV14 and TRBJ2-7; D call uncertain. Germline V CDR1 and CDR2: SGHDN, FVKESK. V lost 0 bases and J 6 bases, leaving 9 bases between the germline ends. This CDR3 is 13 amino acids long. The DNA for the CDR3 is TGTGCCAGCAGCCAAGATGTAATACGCGAGCAGTACTTC. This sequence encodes CASSQDVIREQYF.

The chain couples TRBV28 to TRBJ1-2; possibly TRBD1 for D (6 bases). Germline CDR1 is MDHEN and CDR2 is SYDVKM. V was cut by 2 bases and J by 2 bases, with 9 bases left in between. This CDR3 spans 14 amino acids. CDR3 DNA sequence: TGTGCCAGCAGTTTAGCTCAGGGGAACTATGGCTACACCTTC. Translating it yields CASSLAQGNYGYTF.

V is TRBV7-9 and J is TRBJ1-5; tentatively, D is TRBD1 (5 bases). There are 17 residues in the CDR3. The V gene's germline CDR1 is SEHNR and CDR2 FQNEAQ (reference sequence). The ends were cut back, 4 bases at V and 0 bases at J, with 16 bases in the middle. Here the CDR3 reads CASSSLGTALSNQPQHF. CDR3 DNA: TGTGCCAGCAGCTCACTTGGGACGGCTCTTAGCAATCAGCCCCAGCATTTT.

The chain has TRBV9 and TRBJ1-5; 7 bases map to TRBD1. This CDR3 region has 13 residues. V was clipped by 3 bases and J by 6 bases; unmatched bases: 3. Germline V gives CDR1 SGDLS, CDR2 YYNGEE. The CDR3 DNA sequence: TGTGCCAGCAGCGCGACAGGGACTCAGCCCCAGCATTTT. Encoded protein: CASSATGTQPQHF.

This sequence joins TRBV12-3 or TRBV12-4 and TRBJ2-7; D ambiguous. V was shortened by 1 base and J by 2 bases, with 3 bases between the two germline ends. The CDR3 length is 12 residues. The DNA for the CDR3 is TGTGCCAGCAGTTTAGGAGCCTACGAGCAGTACTTC. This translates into CASSLGAYEQYF.

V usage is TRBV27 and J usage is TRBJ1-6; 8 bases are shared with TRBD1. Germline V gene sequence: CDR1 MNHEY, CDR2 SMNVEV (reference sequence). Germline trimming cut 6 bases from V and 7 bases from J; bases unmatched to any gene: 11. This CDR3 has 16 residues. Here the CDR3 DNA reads TGTGCCAGCAGCATGCAGGGGGCCGCTAGGAATTCACCCCTCCACTTT. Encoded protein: CASSMQGAARNSPLHF.

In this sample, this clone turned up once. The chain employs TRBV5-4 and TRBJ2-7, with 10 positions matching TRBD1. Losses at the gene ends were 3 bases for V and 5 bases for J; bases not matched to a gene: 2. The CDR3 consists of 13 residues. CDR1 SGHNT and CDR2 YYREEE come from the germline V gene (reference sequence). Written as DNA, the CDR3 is TGTGCCAGCAGCTCGGACAGGGGGGACGAGCAGTACTTC. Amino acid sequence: CASSSDRGDEQYF.

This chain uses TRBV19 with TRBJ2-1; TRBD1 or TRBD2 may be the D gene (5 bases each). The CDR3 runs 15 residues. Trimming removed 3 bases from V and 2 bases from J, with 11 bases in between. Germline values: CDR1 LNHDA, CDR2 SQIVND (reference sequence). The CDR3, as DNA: TGTGCCAGTAGTATCGAGGGGTTCACCTACAATGAGCAGTTCTTC. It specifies CASSIEGFTYNEQFF.